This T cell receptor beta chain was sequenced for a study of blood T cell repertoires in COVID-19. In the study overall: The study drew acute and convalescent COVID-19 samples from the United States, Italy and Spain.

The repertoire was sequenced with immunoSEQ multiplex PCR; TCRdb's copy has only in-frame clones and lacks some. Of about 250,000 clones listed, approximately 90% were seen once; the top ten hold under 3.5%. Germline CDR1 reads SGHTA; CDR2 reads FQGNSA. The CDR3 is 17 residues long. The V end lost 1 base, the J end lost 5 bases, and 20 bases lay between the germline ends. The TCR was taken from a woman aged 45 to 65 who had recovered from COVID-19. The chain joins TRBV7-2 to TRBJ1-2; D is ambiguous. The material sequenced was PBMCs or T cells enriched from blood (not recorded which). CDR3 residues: CASSLEFRNPERYGYTF. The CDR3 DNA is TGTGCCAGCAGCTTAGAGTTTAGGAACCCGGAGAGGTATGGCTACACCTTC.